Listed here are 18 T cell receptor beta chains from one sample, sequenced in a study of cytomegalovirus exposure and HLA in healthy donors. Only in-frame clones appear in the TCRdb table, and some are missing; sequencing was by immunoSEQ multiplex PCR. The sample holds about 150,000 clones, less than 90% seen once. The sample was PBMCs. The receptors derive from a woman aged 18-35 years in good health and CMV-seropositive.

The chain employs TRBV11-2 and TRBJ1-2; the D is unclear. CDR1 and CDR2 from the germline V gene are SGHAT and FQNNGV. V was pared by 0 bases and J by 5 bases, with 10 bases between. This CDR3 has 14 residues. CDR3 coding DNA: TGTGCCAGCAGCTTAGATCGGGTCGAGTATGGCTACACCTTC. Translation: CASSLDRVEYGYTF.

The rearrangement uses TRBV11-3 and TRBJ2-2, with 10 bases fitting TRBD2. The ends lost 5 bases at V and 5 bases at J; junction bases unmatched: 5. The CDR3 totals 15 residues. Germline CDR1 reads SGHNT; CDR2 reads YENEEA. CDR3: CASSLTSGYTGELFF. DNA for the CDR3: TGTGCCAGCAGCCTGACTAGCGGGTATACCGGGGAGCTGTTTTTT.

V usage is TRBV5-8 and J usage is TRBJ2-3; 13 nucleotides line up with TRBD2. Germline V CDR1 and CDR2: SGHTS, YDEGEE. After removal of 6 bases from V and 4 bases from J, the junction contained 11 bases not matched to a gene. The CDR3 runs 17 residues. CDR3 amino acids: CASKNGPGLAGADTQYF. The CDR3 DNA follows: TGTGCCAGCAAAAACGGCCCCGGACTAGCGGGAGCAGATACGCAGTATTTT.

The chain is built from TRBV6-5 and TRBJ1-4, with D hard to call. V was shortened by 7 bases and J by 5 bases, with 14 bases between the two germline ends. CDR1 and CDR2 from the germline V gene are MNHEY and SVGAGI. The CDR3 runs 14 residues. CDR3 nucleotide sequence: TGTGCCAGCACCCCCGGCGGCGAGAATGAAAAACTGTTTTTT. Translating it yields CASTPGGENEKLFF.

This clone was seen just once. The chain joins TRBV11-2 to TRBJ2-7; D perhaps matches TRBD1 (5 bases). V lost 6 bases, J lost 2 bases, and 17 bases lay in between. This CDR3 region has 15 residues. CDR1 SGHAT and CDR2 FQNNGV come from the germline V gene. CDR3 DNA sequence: TGTGCCAGCAGGGACAACCTGAACTCGGCCTACGAGCAGTACTTC. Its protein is CASRDNLNSAYEQYF.

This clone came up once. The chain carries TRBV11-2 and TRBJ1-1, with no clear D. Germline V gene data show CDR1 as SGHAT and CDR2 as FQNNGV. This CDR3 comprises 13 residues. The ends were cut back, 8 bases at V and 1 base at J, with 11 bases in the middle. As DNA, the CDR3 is TGTGCCAGCCGAGAGGAGGGGAACACTGAAGCTTTCTTT. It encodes CASREEGNTEAFF.

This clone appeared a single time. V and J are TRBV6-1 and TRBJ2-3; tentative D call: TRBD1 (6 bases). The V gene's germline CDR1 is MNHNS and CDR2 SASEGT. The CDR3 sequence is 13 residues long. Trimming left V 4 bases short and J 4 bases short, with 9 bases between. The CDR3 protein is CASSVTGSDTQYF. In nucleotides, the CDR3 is TGTGCCAGCAGTGTAACAGGGTCAGATACGCAGTATTTT.

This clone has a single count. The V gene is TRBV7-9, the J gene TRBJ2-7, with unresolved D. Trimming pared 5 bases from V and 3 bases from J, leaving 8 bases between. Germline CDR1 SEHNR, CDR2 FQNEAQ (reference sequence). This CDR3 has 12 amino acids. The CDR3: CASSPSDYEQYF. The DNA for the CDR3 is TGTGCCAGCAGCCCAAGCGACTACGAGCAGTACTTC.

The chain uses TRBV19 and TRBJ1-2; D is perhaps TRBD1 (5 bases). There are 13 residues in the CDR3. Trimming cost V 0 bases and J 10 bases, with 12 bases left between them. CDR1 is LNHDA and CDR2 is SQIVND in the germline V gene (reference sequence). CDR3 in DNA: TGTGCCAGTAGTATAGAGGCAGGGATCTCCTACACCTTC. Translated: CASSIEAGISYTF. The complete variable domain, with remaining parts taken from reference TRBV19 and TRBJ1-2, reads DGGITQSPKYLFRKEGQNVTLSCEQNLNHDAMYWYRQDPGQGLRLIYYSQIVNDFQKGDIAEGYSVSREKKESFPLTVTSAQKNPTAFYLCASSIEAGISYTFGSGTRLTVV.

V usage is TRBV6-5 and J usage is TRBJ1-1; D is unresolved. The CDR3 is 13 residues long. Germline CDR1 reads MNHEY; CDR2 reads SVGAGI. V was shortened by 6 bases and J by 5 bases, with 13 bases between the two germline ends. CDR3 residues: CASRSAWRTEAFF. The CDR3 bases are TGTGCCAGCAGATCCGCGTGGAGGACTGAAGCTTTCTTT.

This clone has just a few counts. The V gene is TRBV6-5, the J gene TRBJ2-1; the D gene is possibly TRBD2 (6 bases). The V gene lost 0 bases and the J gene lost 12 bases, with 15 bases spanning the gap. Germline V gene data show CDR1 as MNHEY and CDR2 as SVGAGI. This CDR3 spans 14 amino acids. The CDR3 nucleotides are TGTGCCAGCAGTTACTCTACCCTGGCGGGGCGGCAGTTCTTC. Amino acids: CASSYSTLAGRQFF.

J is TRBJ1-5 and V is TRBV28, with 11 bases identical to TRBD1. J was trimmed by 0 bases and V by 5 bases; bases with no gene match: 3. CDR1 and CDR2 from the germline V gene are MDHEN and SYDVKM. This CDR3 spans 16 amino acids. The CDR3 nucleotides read TGTGCCAGCAGTCAGGACAGGGGGCATAGCAATCAGCCCCAGCATTTT. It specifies CASSQDRGHSNQPQHF.

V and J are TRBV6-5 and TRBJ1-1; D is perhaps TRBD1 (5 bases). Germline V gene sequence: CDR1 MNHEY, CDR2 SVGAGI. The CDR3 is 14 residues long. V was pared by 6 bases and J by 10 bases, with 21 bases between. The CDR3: CASSPGELGPVAFF. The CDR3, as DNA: TGTGCCAGCAGCCCGGGGGAATTAGGGCCGGTAGCTTTCTTT.

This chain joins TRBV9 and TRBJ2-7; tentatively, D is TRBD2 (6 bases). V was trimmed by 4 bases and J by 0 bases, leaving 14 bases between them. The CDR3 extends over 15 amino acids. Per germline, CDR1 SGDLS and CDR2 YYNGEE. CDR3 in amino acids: CASSPRDFSSYEQYF. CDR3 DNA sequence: TGTGCCAGCAGCCCCCGGGACTTTAGCTCCTACGAGCAGTACTTC.

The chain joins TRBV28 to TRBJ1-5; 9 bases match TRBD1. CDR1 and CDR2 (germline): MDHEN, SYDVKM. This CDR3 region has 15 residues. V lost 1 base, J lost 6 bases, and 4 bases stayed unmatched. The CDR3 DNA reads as TGTGCCAGCAGTTTATTAGACAGGGGGATTCAGCCCCAGCATTTT. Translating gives CASSLLDRGIQPQHF. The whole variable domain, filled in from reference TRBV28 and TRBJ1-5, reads DVKVTQSSRYLVKRTGEKVFLECVQDMDHENMFWYRQDPGLGLRLIYFSYDVKMKEKGDIPEGYSVSREKKERFSLILESASTNQTSMYLCASSLLDRGIQPQHFGDGTRLSIL.

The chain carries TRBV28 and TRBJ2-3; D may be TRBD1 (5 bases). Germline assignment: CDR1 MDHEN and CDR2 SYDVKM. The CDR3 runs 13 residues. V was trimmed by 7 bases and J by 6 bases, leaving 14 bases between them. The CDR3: CASTQTVSDTQYF. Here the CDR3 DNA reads TGTGCCAGCACCCAGACAGTTTCGGATACGCAGTATTTT.

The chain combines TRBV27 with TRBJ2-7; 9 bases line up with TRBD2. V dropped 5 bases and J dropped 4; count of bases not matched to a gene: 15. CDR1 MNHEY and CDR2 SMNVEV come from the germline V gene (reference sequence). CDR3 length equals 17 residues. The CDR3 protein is CASSPSAVREGLYEQYF. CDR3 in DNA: TGTGCCAGCAGTCCCAGCGCGGTGCGGGAGGGCTTGTACGAGCAGTACTTC.

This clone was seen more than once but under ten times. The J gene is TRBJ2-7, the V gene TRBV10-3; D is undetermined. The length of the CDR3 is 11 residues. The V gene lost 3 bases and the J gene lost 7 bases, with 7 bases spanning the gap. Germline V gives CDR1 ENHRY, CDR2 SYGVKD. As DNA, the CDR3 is TGTGCCATCAGTGAATTCGGGGAGCAGTACTTC. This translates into CAISEFGEQYF.